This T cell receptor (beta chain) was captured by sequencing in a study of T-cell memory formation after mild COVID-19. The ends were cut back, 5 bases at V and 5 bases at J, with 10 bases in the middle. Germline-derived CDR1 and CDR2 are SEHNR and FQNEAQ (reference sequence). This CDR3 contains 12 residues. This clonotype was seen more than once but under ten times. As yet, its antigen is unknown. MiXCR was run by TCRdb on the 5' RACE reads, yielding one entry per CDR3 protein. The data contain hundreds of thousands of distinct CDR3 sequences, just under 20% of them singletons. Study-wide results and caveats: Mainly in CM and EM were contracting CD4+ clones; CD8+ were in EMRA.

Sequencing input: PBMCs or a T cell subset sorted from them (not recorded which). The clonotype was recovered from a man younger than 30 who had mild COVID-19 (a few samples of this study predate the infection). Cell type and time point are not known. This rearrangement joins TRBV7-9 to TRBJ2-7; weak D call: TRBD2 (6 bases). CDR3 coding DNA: TGTGCCAGCAGCGAGCCGGGGGACGAGCAGTACTTC. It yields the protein CASSEPGDEQYF.